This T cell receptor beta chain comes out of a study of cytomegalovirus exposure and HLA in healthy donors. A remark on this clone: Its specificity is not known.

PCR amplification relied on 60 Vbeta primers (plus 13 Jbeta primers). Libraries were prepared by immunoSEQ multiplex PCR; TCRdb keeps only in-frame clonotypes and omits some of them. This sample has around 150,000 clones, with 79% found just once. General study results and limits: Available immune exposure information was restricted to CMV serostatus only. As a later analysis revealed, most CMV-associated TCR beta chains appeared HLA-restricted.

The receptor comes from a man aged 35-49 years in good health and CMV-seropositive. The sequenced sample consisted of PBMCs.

The CDR3 bases are TGTGCTAGTGTTTCGGACAGAAATAGCAATCAGCCCCAGCATTTT. Translation gives CASVSDRNSNQPQHF. This chain uses TRBV12-5 with TRBJ1-5; D perhaps matches TRBD1 (6 bases). CDR3 length equals 15 residues. V was clipped by 7 bases and J by 0 bases, with 13 bases between them. Germline CDR1 and CDR2: LGHNT and FRNRAP.